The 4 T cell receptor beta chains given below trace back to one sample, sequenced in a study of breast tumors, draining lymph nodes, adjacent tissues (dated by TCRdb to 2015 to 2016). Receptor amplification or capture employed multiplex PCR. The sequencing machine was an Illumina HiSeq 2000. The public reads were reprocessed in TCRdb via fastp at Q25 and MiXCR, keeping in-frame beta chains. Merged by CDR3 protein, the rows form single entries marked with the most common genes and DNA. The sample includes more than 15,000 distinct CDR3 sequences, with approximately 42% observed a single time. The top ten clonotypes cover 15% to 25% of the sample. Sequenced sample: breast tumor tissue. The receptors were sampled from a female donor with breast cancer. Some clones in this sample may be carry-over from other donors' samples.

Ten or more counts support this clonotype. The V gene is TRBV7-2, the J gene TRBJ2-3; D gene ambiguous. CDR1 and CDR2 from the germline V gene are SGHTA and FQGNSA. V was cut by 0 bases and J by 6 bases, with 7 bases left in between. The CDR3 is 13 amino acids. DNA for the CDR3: TGTGCCAGCAGCTTAGCGCTGGGGGATACGCAGTATTTT. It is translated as CASSLALGDTQYF.

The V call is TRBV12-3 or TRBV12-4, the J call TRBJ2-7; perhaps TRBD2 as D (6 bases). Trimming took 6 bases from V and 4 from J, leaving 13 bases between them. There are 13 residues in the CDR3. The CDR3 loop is CASSRGTGYEQYF. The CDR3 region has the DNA TGTGCCAGCAGCCGAGGGACTGGGTACGAGCAGTACTTC.

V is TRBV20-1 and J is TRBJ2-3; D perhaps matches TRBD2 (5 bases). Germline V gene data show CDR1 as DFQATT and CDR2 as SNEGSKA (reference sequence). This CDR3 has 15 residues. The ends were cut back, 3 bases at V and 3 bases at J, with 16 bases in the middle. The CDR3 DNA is TGCAGTGCTAGTCACGCGCTTACTAGTACAGATACGCAGTATTTT. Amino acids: CSASHALTSTDTQYF.

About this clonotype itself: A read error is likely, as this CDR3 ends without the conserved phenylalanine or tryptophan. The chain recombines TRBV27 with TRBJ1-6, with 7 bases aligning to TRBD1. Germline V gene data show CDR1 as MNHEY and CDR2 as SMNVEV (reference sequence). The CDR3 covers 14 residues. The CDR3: CASTFGTANSPLHL. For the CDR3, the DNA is TGTGCCAGCACGTTCGGGACAGCAAATTCGCCCCTCCACCTT.